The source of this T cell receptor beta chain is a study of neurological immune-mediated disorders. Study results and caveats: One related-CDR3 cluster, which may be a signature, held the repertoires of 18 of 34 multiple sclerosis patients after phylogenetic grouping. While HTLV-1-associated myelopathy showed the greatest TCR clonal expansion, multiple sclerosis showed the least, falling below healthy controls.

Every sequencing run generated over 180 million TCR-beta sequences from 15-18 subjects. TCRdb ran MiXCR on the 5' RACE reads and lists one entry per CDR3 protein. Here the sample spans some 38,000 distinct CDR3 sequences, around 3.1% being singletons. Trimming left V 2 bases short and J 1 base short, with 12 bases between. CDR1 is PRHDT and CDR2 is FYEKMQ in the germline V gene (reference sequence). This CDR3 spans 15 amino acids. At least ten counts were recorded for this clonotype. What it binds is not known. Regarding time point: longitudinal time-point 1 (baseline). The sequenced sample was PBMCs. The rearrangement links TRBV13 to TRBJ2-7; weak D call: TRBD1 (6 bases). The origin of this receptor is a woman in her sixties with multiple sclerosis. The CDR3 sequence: CASSLNPGASYEQYF. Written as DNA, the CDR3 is TGTGCCAGCAGCTTAAACCCAGGGGCTTCCTACGAGCAGTACTTC.